The rows below give T cell receptor beta chains drawn from one sample of a study of blood T cell repertoires in COVID-19. Sequenced by immunoSEQ multiplex PCR; TCRdb stores in-frame clones only, minus some. This table has around 380,000 clones, approximately 87% appearing once. What was sequenced was PBMCs or T cells enriched from blood (not recorded which). These receptors came from a man aged 25 to 40 who had recovered from COVID-19. Both conserved end residues are part of each CDR3. Fields, in order: V gene, clone size, J gene, D gene, CDR3 DNA, CDR3 protein. A D gene is named only where the DNA matches it firmly. The listing skips clone size in some rows; elsewhere it reads once, few, many or a size class.

V: TRBV19; size: .; J: TRBJ2-3; D: .; DNA: TGTGCCAGTAGCACAGGGAGGGCGGATACGCAGTATTTT; CDR3: CASSTGRADTQYF
V: TRBV9; size: few; J: TRBJ2-1; D: .; DNA: TGTGCCAGCAGCGTTACCTCTATCGGGAGCTCCTACAATGAGCAGTTCTTC; CDR3: CASSVTSIGSSYNEQFF
V: TRBV6-5; size: .; J: TRBJ2-7; D: .; DNA: TGTGCCAGCAGTACGGAACAGGCTTACGAGCAGTACTTC; CDR3: CASSTEQAYEQYF
V: TRBV6-4; size: once; J: TRBJ1-2; D: .; DNA: TGTGCCAGCAGTGACCTACAGGGAAGGGGTGGCTACACCTTC; CDR3: CASSDLQGRGGYTF
V: TRBV5-1; size: few; J: TRBJ1-2; D: TRBD1; DNA: TGCGCCAGCAGCTTGATATCACAGGGGGAAGGTGGCTACACCTTC; CDR3: CASSLISQGEGGYTF
V: TRBV2; size: .; J: TRBJ1-1; D: .; DNA: TGTGCCAGCAGTGAGGGGTGGGGGCGAGGAACTGAAGCTTTCTTT; CDR3: CASSEGWGRGTEAFF
V: TRBV6-5; size: .; J: TRBJ1-5; D: .; DNA: TGTGCCAGCAGTTACAGCGGGACTAGCAATCAGCCCCAGCATTTT; CDR3: CASSYSGTSNQPQHF
V: TRBV21-1; size: .; J: TRBJ1-1; D: .; DNA: TGTGCCAGCACGATCAGGGGGCAGGAGGCTTTCTTT; CDR3: CASTIRGQEAFF
V: TRBV5-1; size: once; J: TRBJ2-3; D: TRBD1; DNA: TGCGCCAGCAGCTTCGGACAGGGAACAGATACGCAGTATTTT; CDR3: CASSFGQGTDTQYF
V: TRBV29-1; size: .; J: TRBJ1-2; D: TRBD1; DNA: TGCAGCGTTATTAGGGACAGGGCTGACGGCTACACCTTC; CDR3: CSVIRDRADGYTF
V: TRBV28; size: .; J: TRBJ2-7; D: .; DNA: TGTGCCAGCACCAGGGGATTCGAGCAGTACTTC; CDR3: CASTRGFEQYF
V: TRBV7-9; size: .; J: TRBJ1-3; D: .; DNA: TGTGCCAGCAGCTTAGCGCGAGGAGATGGAAACACCATATATTTT; CDR3: CASSLARGDGNTIYF
V: TRBV27; size: .; J: TRBJ1-1; D: .; DNA: TGTGCCAGCAGTGATGGCTCTCCGATGAACACTGAAGCTTTCTTT; CDR3: CASSDGSPMNTEAFF
V: TRBV13; size: .; J: TRBJ1-5; D: TRBD1; DNA: TGTGCCAGCAGCTCCCGGGGCAGGGGGTGGAATCAGCCCCAGCATTTT; CDR3: CASSSRGRGWNQPQHF
V: TRBV7-9; size: few; J: TRBJ2-5; D: .; DNA: TGTGCCAGCAGCTCACACGGGGAGACCCAGTACTTC; CDR3: CASSSHGETQYF
V: TRBV9; size: .; J: TRBJ1-2; D: .; DNA: TGTGCCAGCAGCGTAGGGGCGCCAACCTATGGCTACACCTTC; CDR3: CASSVGAPTYGYTF
V: TRBV6-5; size: .; J: TRBJ2-7; D: TRBD1; DNA: TGTGCCAGCATCGGGACAGTGTACGGCCAGTACTTC; CDR3: CASIGTVYGQYF
V: TRBV4-1; size: .; J: TRBJ2-1; D: .; DNA: TGCGCCAGCAGCCAAGATTCGTTGGACGGGTTCTTACAGGGAAGGTCCTACAATGAGCAGTTCTTC; CDR3: CASSQDSLDGFLQGRSYNEQFF
V: TRBV7-2; size: .; J: TRBJ2-3; D: .; DNA: TGTGCCAGCAGCGGAAACTACCACACAGATACGCAGTATTTT; CDR3: CASSGNYHTDTQYF
V: TRBV29-1; size: .; J: TRBJ2-7; D: .; DNA: TGCAGCGCCTCGGACAGCTCTATCTACGAGCAGTACTTC; CDR3: CSASDSSIYEQYF
V: TRBV29-1; size: .; J: TRBJ1-4; D: TRBD1; DNA: TGCAGCGTTGCTCCGGCGACAGGGTTGGGCGAAAAACTGTTTTTT; CDR3: CSVAPATGLGEKLFF
V: TRBV5-1; size: .; J: TRBJ1-6; D: TRBD1; DNA: TGCGCCAGCAGCCCGGGGACAGTACTCTCACCCCTCCACTTT; CDR3: CASSPGTVLSPLHF
V: TRBV2; size: few; J: TRBJ1-1; D: .; DNA: TGTGCCAGCAGTGAATTTACAGGGATGAACACTGAAGCTTTCTTT; CDR3: CASSEFTGMNTEAFF
V: TRBV6-2/TRBV6-3; size: few; J: TRBJ2-7; D: TRBD2; DNA: TGTGCCAGCAGTTTTGGTAGCGGGGCGATTTACGAGCAGTACTTC; CDR3: CASSFGSGAIYEQYF
V: TRBV7-9; size: .; J: TRBJ2-2; D: TRBD1; DNA: TGTGCCAGCAGCGAAAAAAGGACAGGGGGCTTCAGGGAGCTGTTTTTT; CDR3: CASSEKRTGGFRELFF
V: TRBV7-2; size: .; J: TRBJ2-4; D: .; DNA: TGTGCCAGCAGCTACCTCGGAGAGAAAAACATTCAGTACTTC; CDR3: CASSYLGEKNIQYF
V: TRBV19; size: .; J: TRBJ2-5; D: TRBD2; DNA: TGTGCCAGTAGTAGGACTAGCGGGGGTATTGAGACCCAGTACTTC; CDR3: CASSRTSGGIETQYF
V: TRBV19; size: .; J: TRBJ2-1; D: .; DNA: TGTGCCAGTAGTTCCCAGTTCGGGGAGCAGTTCTTC; CDR3: CASSSQFGEQFF
V: TRBV27; size: .; J: TRBJ2-7; D: TRBD1; DNA: TGTGCCAGCAGTTTGGACAGGGAGAATGAGCAGTACTTC; CDR3: CASSLDRENEQYF
V: TRBV19; size: .; J: TRBJ1-2; D: TRBD1; DNA: TGTGCCAGTGGCCCCGAGGACAGGGGGAGCTATGGCTACACCTTC; CDR3: CASGPEDRGSYGYTF
V: TRBV20-1; size: .; J: TRBJ2-3; D: TRBD1; DNA: TGCAGTGCTCGTGACAGGGGGAGCACAGATACGCAGTATTTT; CDR3: CSARDRGSTDTQYF
V: TRBV7-3; size: .; J: TRBJ2-1; D: TRBD2; DNA: TGTGCCAGCAGCTTAGCGGGGGGGATTACGTATGAGCAGTTCTTC; CDR3: CASSLAGGITYEQFF
V: TRBV6-2/TRBV6-3; size: .; J: TRBJ1-2; D: .; DNA: TGTGCCAGCAGTTACCCCGACAGGTATTATGGCTACACCTTC; CDR3: CASSYPDRYYGYTF
V: TRBV18; size: .; J: TRBJ2-2; D: .; DNA: TGTGCCAGCTCACTTACCCGTGGACAGATGAACACCGGGGAGCTGTTTTTT; CDR3: CASSLTRGQMNTGELFF
V: TRBV6-4; size: .; J: TRBJ1-2; D: .; DNA: TGTGCCAGCAGTGAGCGGAGCGGGAATGGCTACACCTTC; CDR3: CASSERSGNGYTF